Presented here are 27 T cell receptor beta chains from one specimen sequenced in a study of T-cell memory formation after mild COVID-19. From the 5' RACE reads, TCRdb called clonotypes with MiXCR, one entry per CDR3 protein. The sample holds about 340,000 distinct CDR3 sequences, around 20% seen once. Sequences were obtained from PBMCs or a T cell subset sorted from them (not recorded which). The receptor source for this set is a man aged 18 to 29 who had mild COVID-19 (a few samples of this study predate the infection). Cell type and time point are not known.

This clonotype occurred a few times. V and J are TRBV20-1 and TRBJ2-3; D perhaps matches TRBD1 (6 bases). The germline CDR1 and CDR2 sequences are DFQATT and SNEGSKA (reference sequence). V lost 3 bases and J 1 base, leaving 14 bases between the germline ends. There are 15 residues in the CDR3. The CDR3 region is CSARRNRAGTDTQYF. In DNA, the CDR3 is TGCAGTGCTAGGCGCAACAGGGCGGGCACAGATACGCAGTATTTT.

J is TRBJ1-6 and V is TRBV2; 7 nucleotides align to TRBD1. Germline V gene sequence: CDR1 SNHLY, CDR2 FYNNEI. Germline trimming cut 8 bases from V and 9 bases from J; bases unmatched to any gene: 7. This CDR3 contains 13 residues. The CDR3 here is CASLGTAASPLHF. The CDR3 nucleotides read TGTGCCAGCCTCGGGACAGCAGCTTCACCCCTCCACTTT.

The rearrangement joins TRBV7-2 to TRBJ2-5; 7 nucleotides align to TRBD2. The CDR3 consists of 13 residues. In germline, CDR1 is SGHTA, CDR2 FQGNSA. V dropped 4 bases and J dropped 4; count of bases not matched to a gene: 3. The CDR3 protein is CASSWTSRETQYF. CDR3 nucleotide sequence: TGTGCCAGCAGCTGGACTAGTCGAGAGACCCAGTACTTC.

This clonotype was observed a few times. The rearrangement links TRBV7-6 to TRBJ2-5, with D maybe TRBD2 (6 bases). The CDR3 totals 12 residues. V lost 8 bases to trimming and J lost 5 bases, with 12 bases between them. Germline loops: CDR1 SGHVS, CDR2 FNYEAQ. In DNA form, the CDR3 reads TGTGCCAGCTCAGGAGGGATGGAGACCCAGTACTTC. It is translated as CASSGGMETQYF.

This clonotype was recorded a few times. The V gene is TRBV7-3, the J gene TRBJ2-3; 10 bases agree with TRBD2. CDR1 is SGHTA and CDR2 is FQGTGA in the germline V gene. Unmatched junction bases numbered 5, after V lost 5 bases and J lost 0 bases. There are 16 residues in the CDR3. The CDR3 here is CASSRKTSGSTDTQYF. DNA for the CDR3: TGTGCCAGCAGCCGAAAGACTAGCGGGAGCACAGATACGCAGTATTTT.

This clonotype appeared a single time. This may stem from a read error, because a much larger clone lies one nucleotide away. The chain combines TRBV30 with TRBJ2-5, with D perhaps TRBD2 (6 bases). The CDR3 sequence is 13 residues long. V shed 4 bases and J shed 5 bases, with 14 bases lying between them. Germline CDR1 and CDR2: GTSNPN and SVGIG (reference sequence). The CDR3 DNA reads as TGTGCCTGGACCCATTTTGGGAGGGAGACCCAGTACTTC. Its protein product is CAWTHFGRETQYF.

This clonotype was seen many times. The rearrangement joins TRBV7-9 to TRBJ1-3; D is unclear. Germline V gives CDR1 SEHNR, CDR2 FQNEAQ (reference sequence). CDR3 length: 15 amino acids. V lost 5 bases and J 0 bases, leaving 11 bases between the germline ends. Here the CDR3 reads CASSRHIPSGNTIYF. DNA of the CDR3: TGTGCCAGCAGCCGTCACATCCCCTCTGGAAACACCATATATTTT.

The chain's CDR3 is CASSFFPSAGAGAFF. CDR3 DNA: TGTGCCAGCAGCTTTTTCCCTTCGGCGGGGGCGGGAGCTTTCTTT. The rearrangement uses TRBV7-2 and TRBJ1-1; possible D gene TRBD1, 6 bases. V was pared by 3 bases and J by 10 bases, with 21 bases between. This CDR3 spans 15 amino acids. Germline CDR1 and CDR2: SGHTA and FQGNSA.

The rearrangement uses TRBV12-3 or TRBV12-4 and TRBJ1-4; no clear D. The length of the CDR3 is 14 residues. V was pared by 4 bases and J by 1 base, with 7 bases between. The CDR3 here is CASSSRKTNEKLFF. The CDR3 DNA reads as TGTGCCAGCAGTTCCCGAAAAACTAATGAAAAACTGTTTTTT.

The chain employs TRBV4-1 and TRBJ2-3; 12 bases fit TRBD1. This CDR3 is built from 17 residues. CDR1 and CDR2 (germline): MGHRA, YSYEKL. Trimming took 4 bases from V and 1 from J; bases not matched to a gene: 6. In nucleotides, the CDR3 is TGCGCCAGCAGCCTACGGGGGACAGGGGGCGGCACAGATACGCAGTATTTT. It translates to CASSLRGTGGGTDTQYF.

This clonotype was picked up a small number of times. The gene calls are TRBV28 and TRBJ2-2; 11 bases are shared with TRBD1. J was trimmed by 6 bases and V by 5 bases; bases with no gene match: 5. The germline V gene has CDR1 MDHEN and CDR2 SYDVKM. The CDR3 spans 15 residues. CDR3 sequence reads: CASSPRTGGAGELFF. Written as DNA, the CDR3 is TGTGCCAGCAGTCCCAGGACAGGGGGCGCCGGGGAGCTGTTTTTT.

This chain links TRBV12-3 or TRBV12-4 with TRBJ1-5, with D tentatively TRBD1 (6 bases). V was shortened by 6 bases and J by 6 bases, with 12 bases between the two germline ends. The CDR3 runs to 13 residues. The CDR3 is CASSLSGAQPQHF. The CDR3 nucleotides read TGTGCCAGCAGCCTCTCGGGGGCTCAGCCCCAGCATTTT.

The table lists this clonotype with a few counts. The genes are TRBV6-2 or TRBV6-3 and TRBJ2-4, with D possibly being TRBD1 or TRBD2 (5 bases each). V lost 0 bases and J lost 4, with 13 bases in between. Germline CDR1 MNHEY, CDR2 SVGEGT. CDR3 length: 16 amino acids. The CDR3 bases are TGTGCCAGCAGTTACTCGAGGGGCAGCCCGAAAAACATTCAGTACTTC. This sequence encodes CASSYSRGSPKNIQYF.

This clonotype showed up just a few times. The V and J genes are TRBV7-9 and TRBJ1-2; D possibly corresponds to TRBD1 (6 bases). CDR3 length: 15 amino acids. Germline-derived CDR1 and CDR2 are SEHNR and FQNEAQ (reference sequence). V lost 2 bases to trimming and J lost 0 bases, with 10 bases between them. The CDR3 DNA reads TGTGCCAGCAGCTTAATGGACAGCTCTAACTATGGCTACACCTTC. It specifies CASSLMDSSNYGYTF.

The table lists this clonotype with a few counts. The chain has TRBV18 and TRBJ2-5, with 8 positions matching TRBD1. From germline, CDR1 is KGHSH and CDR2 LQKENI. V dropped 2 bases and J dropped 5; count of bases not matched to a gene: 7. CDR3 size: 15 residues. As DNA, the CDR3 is TGTGCCAGCTCACCATTGGACAGGGCTGGGGAGACCCAGTACTTC. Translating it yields CASSPLDRAGETQYF. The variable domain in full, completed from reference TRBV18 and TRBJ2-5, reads NAGVMQNPRHLVRRRGQEARLRCSPMKGHSHVYWYRQLPEEGLKFMVYLQKENIIDESGMPKERFSAEFPKEGPSILRIQQVVRGDSAAYFCASSPLDRAGETQYFGPGTRLLVL.

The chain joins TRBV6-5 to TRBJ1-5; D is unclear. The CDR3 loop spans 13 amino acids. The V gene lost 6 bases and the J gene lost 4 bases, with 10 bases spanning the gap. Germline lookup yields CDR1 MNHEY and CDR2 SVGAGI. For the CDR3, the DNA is TGTGCCAGCAGGTACAACCCTAATCAGCCCCAGCATTTT. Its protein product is CASRYNPNQPQHF.

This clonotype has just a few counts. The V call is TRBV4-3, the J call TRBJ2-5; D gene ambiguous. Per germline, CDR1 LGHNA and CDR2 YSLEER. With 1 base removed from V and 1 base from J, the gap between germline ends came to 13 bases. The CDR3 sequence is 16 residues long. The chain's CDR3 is CASSQVGGDIQETQYF. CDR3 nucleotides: TGCGCCAGCAGCCAAGTAGGCGGAGATATCCAAGAGACCCAGTACTTC.

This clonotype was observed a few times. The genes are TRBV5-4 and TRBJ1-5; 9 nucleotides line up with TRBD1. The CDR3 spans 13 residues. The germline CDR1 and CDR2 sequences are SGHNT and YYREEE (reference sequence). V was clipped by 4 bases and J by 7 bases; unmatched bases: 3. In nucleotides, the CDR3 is TGTGCCAGCAGCACACAGGGGGCGCAGCCCCAGCATTTT. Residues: CASSTQGAQPQHF.

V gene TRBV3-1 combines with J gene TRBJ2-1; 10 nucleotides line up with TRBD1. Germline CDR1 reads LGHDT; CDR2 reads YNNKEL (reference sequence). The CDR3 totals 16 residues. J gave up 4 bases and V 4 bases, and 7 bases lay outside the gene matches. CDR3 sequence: CASSRSGTGVYNEQFF. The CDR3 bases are TGTGCCAGCAGCCGTTCCGGGACAGGGGTTTACAATGAGCAGTTCTTC.

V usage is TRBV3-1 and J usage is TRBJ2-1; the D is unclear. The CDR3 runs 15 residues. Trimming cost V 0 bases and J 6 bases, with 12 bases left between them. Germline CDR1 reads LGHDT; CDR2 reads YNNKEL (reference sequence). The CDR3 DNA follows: TGTGCCAGCAGCCAAGATGCGGTATTGGTCAATGAGCAGTTCTTC. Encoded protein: CASSQDAVLVNEQFF.

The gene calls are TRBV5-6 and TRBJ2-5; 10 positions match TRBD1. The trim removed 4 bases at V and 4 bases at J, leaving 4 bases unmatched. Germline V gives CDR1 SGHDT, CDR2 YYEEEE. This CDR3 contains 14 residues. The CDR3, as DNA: TGTGCCAGCAGCGTTTGGACAGGGGGAGAGACCCAGTACTTC. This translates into CASSVWTGGETQYF.

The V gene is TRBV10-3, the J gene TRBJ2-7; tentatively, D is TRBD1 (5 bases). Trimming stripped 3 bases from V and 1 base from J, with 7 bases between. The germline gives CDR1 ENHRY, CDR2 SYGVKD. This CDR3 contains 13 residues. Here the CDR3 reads CAISDDSSYEQYF. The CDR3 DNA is TGTGCCATCAGTGACGACAGTTCCTACGAGCAGTACTTC.

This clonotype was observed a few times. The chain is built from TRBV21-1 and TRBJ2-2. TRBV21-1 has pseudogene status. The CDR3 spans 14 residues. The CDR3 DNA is TGTGCCAGCAGCAAAGCCGGGGAAACCGGGGAGCTGTTTTTT. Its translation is CASSKAGETGELFF.

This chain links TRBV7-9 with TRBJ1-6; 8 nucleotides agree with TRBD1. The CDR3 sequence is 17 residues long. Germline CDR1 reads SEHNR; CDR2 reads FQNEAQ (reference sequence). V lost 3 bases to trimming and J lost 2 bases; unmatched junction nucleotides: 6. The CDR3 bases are TGTGCCAGCAGCTTGGGACAGGCAGCCGCCTATAATTCACCCCTCCACTTT. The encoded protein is CASSLGQAAAYNSPLHF.

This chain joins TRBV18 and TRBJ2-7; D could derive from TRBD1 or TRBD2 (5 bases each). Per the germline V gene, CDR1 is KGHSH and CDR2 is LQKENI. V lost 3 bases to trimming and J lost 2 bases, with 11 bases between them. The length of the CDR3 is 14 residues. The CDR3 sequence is CASSPGPTTYEQYF. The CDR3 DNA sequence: TGTGCCAGCTCACCGGGACCCACTACCTACGAGCAGTACTTC. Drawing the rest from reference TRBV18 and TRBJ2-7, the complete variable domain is NAGVMQNPRHLVRRRGQEARLRCSPMKGHSHVYWYRQLPEEGLKFMVYLQKENIIDESGMPKERFSAEFPKEGPSILRIQQVVRGDSAAYFCASSPGPTTYEQYFGPGTRLTVT.

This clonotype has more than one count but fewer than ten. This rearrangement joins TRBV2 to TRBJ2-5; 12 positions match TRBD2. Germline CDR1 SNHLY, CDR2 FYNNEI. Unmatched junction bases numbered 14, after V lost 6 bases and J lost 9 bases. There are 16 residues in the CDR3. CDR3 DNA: TGTGCCAGCAGCGCCCGCTCTAGCGGGGGGGCCGGGGCCCAGTACTTC. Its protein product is CASSARSSGGAGAQYF.

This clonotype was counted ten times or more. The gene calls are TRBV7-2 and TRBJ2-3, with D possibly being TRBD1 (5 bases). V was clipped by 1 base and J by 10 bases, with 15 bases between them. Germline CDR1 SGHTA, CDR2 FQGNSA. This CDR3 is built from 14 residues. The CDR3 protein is CASSLVVQERAQYF. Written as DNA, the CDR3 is TGTGCCAGCAGCTTAGTGGTACAGGAGAGAGCGCAGTATTTT.